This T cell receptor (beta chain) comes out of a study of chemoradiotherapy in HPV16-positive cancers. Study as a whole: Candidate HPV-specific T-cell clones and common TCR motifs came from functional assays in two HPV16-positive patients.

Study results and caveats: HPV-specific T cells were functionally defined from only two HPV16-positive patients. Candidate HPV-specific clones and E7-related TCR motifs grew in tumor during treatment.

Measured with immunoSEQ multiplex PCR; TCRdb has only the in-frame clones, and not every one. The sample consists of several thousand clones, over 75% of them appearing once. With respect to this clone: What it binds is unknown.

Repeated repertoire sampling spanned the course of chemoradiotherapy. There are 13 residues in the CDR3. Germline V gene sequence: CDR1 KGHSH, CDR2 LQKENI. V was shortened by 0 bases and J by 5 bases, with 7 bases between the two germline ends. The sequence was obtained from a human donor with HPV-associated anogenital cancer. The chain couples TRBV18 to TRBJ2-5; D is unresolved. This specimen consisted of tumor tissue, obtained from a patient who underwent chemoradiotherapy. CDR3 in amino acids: CASSPPTRETQYF. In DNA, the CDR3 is TGTGCCAGCTCACCACCGACTCGGGAGACCCAGTACTTC.